This T cell receptor beta chain was recorded in a study of glioma-infiltrating T cells after dendritic cell vaccination. Specified time point: after dendritic cell vaccination, including at tumor progression/relapse. Selection required adequate fresh-frozen tumor tissue plus more than two years' survival data. Before vaccination, two weeks after the third vaccination, and at progression, PBMC were collected. Input was 2 to 2.5 ug genomic DNA, or all available if less. Primers: 60 V beta forward and 13 J beta reverse. Measured with immunoSEQ multiplex PCR; TCRdb has only the in-frame clones, and not every one. The data hold 90,000 to 95,000 clones, with 75% to 85% observed a single time. The CDR3 is 15 residues long. Germline V gene sequence: CDR1 SGHRS, CDR2 YFSETQ. Unmatched junction bases numbered 7, after V lost 4 bases and J lost 5 bases.

The sequence was obtained from a human donor with glioblastoma. Sample: blood, taken after dendritic cell vaccination. J is TRBJ2-2 and V is TRBV5-1; 8 bases are a match to TRBD2. The CDR3 coding sequence is TGCGCCAGCAGCGACGGGGGGGCGAGTACCGGGGAGCTGTTTTTT. Translating gives CASSDGGASTGELFF.